This is a list of T cell receptor beta chains from one sample in a study of cytomegalovirus exposure and HLA in healthy donors. Method: immunoSEQ multiplex PCR; TCRdb's copy keeps in-frame clones and lacks some. The table has 55,000 to 80,000 clones, around 86% seen once. The material sequenced was PBMCs. These receptors were collected from a female donor in good health and CMV-seronegative. Each CDR3 is given with its conserved first and last residue. D genes are given only for firm matches. Not every row has a clone size; where given, it reads once, few, many or a size class.

v_call	j_call	clone_size	cdr3_length	d_call	cdr3_aa	cdr3_nt
TRBV29-1	TRBJ2-6	-	15	-	CSVPRGGSGANVLTF	TGCAGCGTCCCCAGAGGGGGCTCTGGGGCCAACGTCCTGACTTTC
TRBV18	TRBJ2-1	-	12	-	CASSPNTNEQFF	TGTGCCAGCTCACCTAACACAAACGAGCAGTTCTTC
TRBV19	TRBJ1-5	-	15	-	CASSLMRMGNQPQHF	TGTGCCAGTAGTTTGATGAGGATGGGCAATCAGCCCCAGCATTTT
TRBV29-1	TRBJ2-3	-	14	TRBD2	CSVATSGRSDTQYF	TGCAGCGTTGCGACTAGCGGAAGATCCGATACGCAGTATTTT
TRBV29-1	TRBJ2-5	-	13	-	CSVEAQGYETQYF	TGCAGCGTTGAAGCTCAGGGATATGAGACCCAGTACTTC
TRBV4-2	TRBJ2-7	-	18	TRBD2	CASSTPGLAGGPRHEQYF	TGTGCCAGCAGCACCCCGGGACTAGCGGGAGGGCCCCGCCACGAGCAGTACTTC
TRBV2	TRBJ2-3	-	15	TRBD1	CASSPQGLGTDTQYF	TGTGCCAGCAGTCCACAGGGGCTGGGCACAGATACGCAGTATTTT
TRBV5-1	TRBJ2-5	-	12	-	CASSLAEETQYF	TGCGCCAGCAGCTTGGCGGAGGAGACCCAGTACTTC
TRBV5-6	TRBJ1-2	-	14	-	CASSLGRSYSGYTF	TGTGCCAGCAGCTTGGGCAGAAGCTATAGCGGCTACACCTTC
TRBV15	TRBJ1-2	-	14	-	CATSRGLLNYGYTF	TGTGCCACCAGCAGAGGACTTCTCAACTATGGCTACACCTTC
TRBV4-2	TRBJ2-5	-	14	-	CASSQVASPETQYF	TGTGCCAGCAGCCAAGTTGCTAGCCCTGAGACCCAGTACTTC
TRBV25-1	TRBJ2-5	-	14	TRBD2	CASSTGLAGETQYF	TGTGCCAGCAGTACAGGGCTAGCGGGAGAGACCCAGTACTTC
TRBV4-1	TRBJ1-4	once	14	-	CASSRWEINEKLFF	TGCGCCAGCAGCCGGTGGGAGATTAATGAAAAACTGTTTTTT
TRBV6-5	TRBJ2-3	-	14	-	CASTSPGVTDTQYF	TGTGCCAGCACCAGTCCAGGGGTGACAGATACGCAGTATTTT
TRBV28	TRBJ2-4	-	15	-	CASSTGELAKNIQYF	TGTGCCAGCAGTACCGGAGAGCTAGCCAAAAACATTCAGTACTTC
TRBV18	TRBJ1-6	-	13	-	CASSDGEGSPLHF	TGTGCCAGCTCCGATGGAGAGGGTTCACCCCTCCACTTT
TRBV9	TRBJ2-3	once	19	-	CASSVLLCGQCPLGDTQYF	TGTGCCAGCAGCGTATTGCTCTGCGGACAGTGCCCTCTCGGGGATACGCAGTATTTT
TRBV29-1	TRBJ2-1	once	13	-	CSVVAQSYNEQFF	TGCAGCGTTGTAGCGCAGTCCTACAATGAGCAGTTCTTC
TRBV6-4	TRBJ2-1	-	13	TRBD2	CASSGLATGEQFF	TGTGCCAGCAGCGGACTAGCGACAGGCGAGCAGTTCTTC
TRBV27	TRBJ1-2	-	17	-	CASSPWHFWGDLYGYTF	TGTGCCAGCAGTCCCTGGCACTTTTGGGGGGACCTCTATGGCTACACCTTC
TRBV30	TRBJ2-3	-	14	TRBD2	CAWSGGRGADTQYF	TGTGCCTGGAGCGGCGGGAGAGGCGCAGATACGCAGTATTTT
TRBV5-5	TRBJ2-2	-	17	TRBD1	CASSLVAPGQGIGELFF	TGTGCCAGCAGCTTGGTGGCCCCGGGACAGGGAATCGGGGAGCTGTTTTTT
TRBV19	TRBJ1-5	-	16	-	CASSTSGTQMYQPQHF	TGTGCCAGTAGTACATCCGGGACTCAAATGTATCAGCCCCAGCATTTT
TRBV9	TRBJ2-2	-	13	-	CASGGLHTGELFF	TGTGCCAGCGGGGGACTTCACACCGGGGAGCTGTTTTTT
TRBV29-1	TRBJ1-4	once	12	TRBD1	CSARTGLEKLFF	TGCAGCGCCCGGACAGGGTTAGAAAAACTGTTTTTT
TRBV28	TRBJ2-5	few	15	-	CASSLLEAGKETQYF	TGTGCCAGCAGTTTATTGGAGGCGGGGAAAGAGACCCAGTACTTC
TRBV7-8	TRBJ1-1	-	15	-	CASSLGANWNTEAFF	TGTGCCAGCAGCTTGGGGGCAAATTGGAACACTGAAGCTTTCTTT
TRBV9	TRBJ2-1	-	15	-	CASSVESVRAGEQFF	TGTGCCAGCAGCGTAGAGTCGGTGAGGGCCGGTGAGCAGTTCTTC
TRBV28	TRBJ1-5	-	15	-	CASSSTVPSNQPQHF	TGTGCCAGCAGTTCGACAGTCCCTAGCAATCAGCCCCAGCATTTT
TRBV7-2	TRBJ2-2	-	16	TRBD2	CASSLYSGRAGGELFF	TGTGCCAGCAGCTTATATAGCGGGAGGGCCGGCGGGGAGCTGTTTTTT
TRBV9	TRBJ1-2	once	11	-	CASRGGYGYTF	TGTGCCAGCAGGGGGGGTTATGGCTACACCTTC
TRBV7-9	TRBJ2-1	-	14	-	CASSLVAQGNEQFF	TGTGCCAGCAGCTTAGTCGCCCAGGGCAATGAGCAGTTCTTC
TRBV11-2	TRBJ1-2	once	14	-	CASSLERGAVGYTF	TGTGCCAGCAGCTTAGAAAGGGGCGCGGTTGGCTACACCTTC
TRBV27	TRBJ2-2	once	16	-	CASSLWGLKNTGELFF	TGTGCCAGCAGTTTATGGGGACTGAAGAACACCGGGGAGCTGTTTTTT
TRBV10-3	TRBJ2-7	-	12	-	CAISGQKYEQYF	TGTGCCATCTCAGGACAGAAGTACGAGCAGTACTTC
TRBV23-1	TRBJ2-7	few	13	TRBD1	CASSTGGSYEQYF	TGCGCCAGCAGTACAGGGGGCTCCTACGAGCAGTACTTC